Each of the 31 T cell receptor beta chains below was sequenced from the same sample in a study of blood T cell repertoires in COVID-19. Sequencing was performed with immunoSEQ multiplex PCR; in TCRdb, only in-frame clones are kept and a portion is missing. The repertoire holds about 140,000 clones, with around 90% as singletons. Sequencing was carried out using peripheral blood. These receptors were collected from a human donor in a cohort sampled during active COVID-19.

The gene calls are TRBV3-1 (or the pseudogene TRBV3-2) and TRBJ2-2, with 7 bases that match TRBD1. Germline CDR1 LGHDT, CDR2 YNNKEL (reference sequence). J lost 0 bases, V lost 3 bases, and 7 bases had no gene match. The CDR3 sequence is 17 residues long. CDR3 region: CASSHWGQGANTGELFF. CDR3 DNA sequence: TGTGCCAGCAGCCACTGGGGGCAGGGGGCGAACACCGGGGAGCTGTTTTTT.

This clone was counted once. The chain carries TRBV11-1 and TRBJ2-7, with D possibly TRBD1 on 6 matching bases. The germline V and J ends were trimmed by 5 bases and 2 bases, with 13 bases remaining between them. The CDR3 has 14 residues. In germline, CDR1 is SGHAT, CDR2 FQDESV (reference sequence). This CDR3 reads CASSPDRTAYEQYF. The CDR3 DNA follows: TGTGCCAGCAGCCCCGACAGGACCGCCTACGAGCAGTACTTC.

V usage is TRBV25-1 and J usage is TRBJ2-2; D is possibly TRBD2 (5 bases). Deletions cut 5 bases from V and 3 bases from J, with 10 bases between. The length of the CDR3 is 14 residues. Germline CDR1 MGHDK, CDR2 SYGVNS. CDR3 nucleotides: TGTGCCAGCAGTCCTTGGACTGACACCGGGGAGCTGTTTTTT. Translation: CASSPWTDTGELFF.

In its sample, this clone was seen a few times. This chain uses TRBV27 with TRBJ2-5; TRBD1 matches 10 bases. Germline-derived CDR1 and CDR2 are MNHEY and SMNVEV (reference sequence). This CDR3 comprises 14 residues. With V trimmed by 6 bases and J by 5 bases, 6 bases remained unmatched. The CDR3 DNA is TGTGCCAGCAGACCCGGGACAGGGGACGAGACCCAGTACTTC. Its protein is CASRPGTGDETQYF.

The J gene is TRBJ2-2, the V gene TRBV5-4, with D possibly TRBD2 on 7 matching bases. V gave up 3 bases and J gave up 1 base, with 13 bases separating them. This CDR3 is 16 amino acids long. Germline V gives CDR1 SGHNT, CDR2 YYREEE (reference sequence). CDR3: CASSSWGGENTGELFF. The CDR3 DNA sequence: TGTGCCAGCAGCTCCTGGGGGGGCGAGAACACCGGGGAGCTGTTTTTT.

This chain joins TRBV29-1 and TRBJ2-1, with D possibly matching TRBD2 (6 bases). The germline V gene encodes CDR1 SQVTM and CDR2 ANQGSEA. Trimming took off 4 bases at V and 11 bases at J, with 18 bases between the two ends. The CDR3 extends over 13 amino acids. The CDR3 DNA reads TGCAGCGTTGGGCGGGATACCGTACAGAAGCAGTTCTTC. Its protein is CSVGRDTVQKQFF.

This chain uses TRBV2 with TRBJ2-6; tentative D call: TRBD1 (5 bases). The ends were cut back, 6 bases at V and 0 bases at J, with 9 bases in the middle. Germline CDR1 reads SNHLY; CDR2 reads FYNNEI. The CDR3 spans 15 residues. The CDR3 reads CASRETASGANVLTF. CDR3 DNA: TGTGCCAGCAGGGAGACAGCCTCTGGGGCCAACGTCCTGACTTTC.

This chain joins TRBV27 and TRBJ2-1; 7 nucleotides align to TRBD1. Germline CDR1 MNHEY, CDR2 SMNVEV (reference sequence). J lost 9 bases, V lost 7 bases, and 9 bases had no gene match. CDR3 size: 13 residues. Here the CDR3 DNA reads TGTGCCAGCACACACGACAGGGCTCTTGAGCAGTTCTTC. Translation gives CASTHDRALEQFF.

The chain uses TRBV6-5 and TRBJ1-2; 8 bases fit TRBD1. This CDR3 comprises 15 residues. The V gene end was trimmed by 6 bases and the J gene end by 7 bases; junction bases not matched to a gene: 13. Germline V gives CDR1 MNHEY, CDR2 SVGAGI. CDR3 DNA sequence: TGTGCCAGCAGCAGACTCGGACAGGGCAGGTCTGGCTACACCTTC. This encodes CASSRLGQGRSGYTF.

V and J are TRBV11-2 and TRBJ2-1; 12 nucleotides align to TRBD2. The V and J ends lost 4 bases and 0 bases, in that order; junction bases with no gene match: 7. Per germline, CDR1 SGHAT and CDR2 FQNNGV. CDR3 size: 18 residues. CDR3 region: CASSSLAGGSSSYNEQFF. In nucleotides, the CDR3 is TGTGCCAGCAGCTCTCTAGCGGGGGGGTCGAGCTCCTACAATGAGCAGTTCTTC.

This chain connects TRBV24-1 to TRBJ1-1, with no clear D. The length of the CDR3 is 13 residues. V lost 2 bases, J lost 6 bases, and 9 bases lay in between. Germline lookup yields CDR1 KGHDR and CDR2 SFDVKD. The CDR3 sequence: CATSDSGMAEAFF. Written as DNA, the CDR3 is TGTGCCACCAGTGATTCAGGCATGGCTGAAGCTTTCTTT.

CDR3 DNA sequence: TGTGCCAGCAGCTTAAGGACAGGGGAGAACACCGGGGAGCTGTTTTTT. Translating it yields CASSLRTGENTGELFF. V is TRBV7-3 and J is TRBJ2-2, with TRBD1 matching 9 bases. The CDR3 sequence is 16 residues long. Germline V CDR1 and CDR2: SGHTA, FQGTGA. The ends lost 1 base at V and 1 base at J; junction bases unmatched: 1.

This CDR3 is CASRRYHGDTQYF. The CDR3 coding sequence is TGTGCCAGCAGACGCTACCACGGGGATACGCAGTATTTT. The chain combines TRBV6-7 with TRBJ2-3; D is undetermined. TRBV6-7 is reported as an ORF; its role is uncertain. The V end lost 6 bases, the J end lost 6 bases, and 13 bases lay between the germline ends. This CDR3 has 13 residues.

This clone has only one observation. V usage is TRBV18 and J usage is TRBJ1-1; no firm D call. Trimming took off 1 base at V and 0 bases at J, with 9 bases between the two ends. Germline CDR1 is KGHSH and CDR2 is LQKENI. CDR3 size: 15 residues. DNA for the CDR3: TGTGCCAGCTCACCACGAAAGCTCATGAACACTGAAGCTTTCTTT. Residues: CASSPRKLMNTEAFF.

V gene TRBV6-6 combines with J gene TRBJ2-1; D might be TRBD1 (5 bases). CDR3 length: 13 amino acids. V was cut by 8 bases and J by 3 bases, with 11 bases left in between. Germline V gene data show CDR1 as MNHNY and CDR2 as SVGAGI (reference sequence). The CDR3 reads CASGQEDYNEQFF. CDR3 nucleotides: TGTGCCAGCGGACAAGAAGACTACAATGAGCAGTTCTTC.

This chain joins TRBV27 and TRBJ1-4, with TRBD1 as a possible D gene (5 bases). There are 18 residues in the CDR3. The V end was cut by 2 bases, the J end by 3 bases, with 19 bases between. Germline V gene data show CDR1 as MNHEY and CDR2 as SMNVEV (reference sequence). CDR3 sequence: CASSLGGRGFASNEKLFF. The DNA for the CDR3 is TGTGCCAGCAGTTTAGGTGGGCGGGGGTTTGCATCTAATGAAAAACTGTTTTTT. The full variable domain, in which reference TRBV27 and TRBJ1-4 provide the parts outside the CDR3, is EAQVTQNPRYLITVTGKKLTVTCSQNMNHEYMSWYRQDPGLGLRQIYYSMNVEVTDKGDVPEGYKVSRKEKRNFPLILESPSPNQTSLYFCASSLGGRGFASNEKLFFGSGTQLSVL.

The chain carries TRBV28 and TRBJ1-1, with TRBD1 matching over 10 bases. Trimming cost V 4 bases and J 0 bases; bases outside gene matches: 8. Looked up from germline, CDR1 is MDHEN and CDR2 is SYDVKM. The CDR3 sequence is 17 residues long. The CDR3 DNA reads as TGTGCCAGCAGTTCCTGGACAGGGGGAGGATTGAACACTGAAGCTTTCTTT. Translation: CASSSWTGGGLNTEAFF.

The chain recombines TRBV2 with TRBJ2-6; D gene ambiguous. The CDR3 sequence is 14 residues long. The V and J ends lost 6 bases and 0 bases respectively, with 6 bases between them. Germline V gives CDR1 SNHLY, CDR2 FYNNEI. The CDR3 reads CASRAYSGANVLTF. DNA for the CDR3: TGTGCCAGCAGAGCATACTCTGGGGCCAACGTCCTGACTTTC.

This chain links TRBV24-1 with TRBJ2-7, with D hard to call. Trimming pared 3 bases from V and 5 bases from J, leaving 16 bases between. The CDR3 spans 15 residues. Germline V CDR1 and CDR2: KGHDR, SFDVKD. CDR3 DNA: TGTGCCACCAGTGATCGATTCACGGGTCGTCACGAGCAGTACTTC. Residues: CATSDRFTGRHEQYF.

The chain is built from TRBV6-2 or TRBV6-3 and TRBJ2-5, with D perhaps TRBD1 (6 bases). Per the germline V gene, CDR1 is MNHEY and CDR2 is SVGEGT. The V gene lost 6 bases and the J gene lost 2 bases, with 13 bases spanning the gap. This CDR3 has 14 residues. The CDR3 is CASSNREFQETQYF. The CDR3 DNA reads TGTGCCAGCAGCAACAGGGAGTTTCAAGAGACCCAGTACTTC.

The CDR3: CASSQDLGDRDYEQYF. The CDR3 nucleotides are TGCGCCAGCAGCCAAGATCTGGGGGACAGGGACTACGAGCAGTACTTC. The J gene is TRBJ2-7, the V gene TRBV4-1; TRBD1 matches 9 bases. The CDR3 is 16 amino acids. Germline values: CDR1 MGHRA, CDR2 YSYEKL. Unmatched junction bases numbered 6, after V lost 0 bases and J lost 3 bases.

This chain joins TRBV11-2 and TRBJ2-7, with TRBD1 identical over 11 bases. Trimming took 5 bases from V and 1 from J; bases not matched to a gene: 4. This CDR3 is built from 15 residues. Germline V lookup: CDR1 SGHAT, CDR2 FQNNGV. The CDR3 DNA sequence: TGTGCCAGCAGCCCGGACAGGGGGCGTTCCTACGAGCAGTACTTC. This sequence encodes CASSPDRGRSYEQYF.

This chain joins TRBV12-3 or TRBV12-4 and TRBJ2-7, with TRBD2 matching 7 bases. The CDR3 length is 12 residues. J gave up 3 bases and V 6 bases, and 2 bases lay outside the gene matches. The CDR3 spells CASRRGGYEQYF. In DNA, the CDR3 is TGTGCCAGCAGGCGCGGGGGCTACGAGCAGTACTTC.

This chain joins TRBV7-8 and TRBJ2-5, with 8 bases that match TRBD2. The junction had 4 bases not matched to a gene; V was cut back by 7 bases and J by 3 bases. Germline CDR1 reads SGHVS; CDR2 reads FQNEAQ. The CDR3 has 13 amino acids. The DNA of the CDR3 is TGTGCCAGCACTACCGGGGGGGAAGAGACCCAGTACTTC. It translates to CASTTGGEETQYF.

This clone was seen a few times. This chain joins TRBV19 and TRBJ1-1; a possible D gene is TRBD1 (5 bases). CDR1 LNHDA and CDR2 SQIVND come from the germline V gene (reference sequence). V dropped 6 bases and J dropped 0 bases, with 11 bases sitting between them. The CDR3 totals 14 residues. The CDR3 DNA follows: TGTGCCAGTAGACCTCAGGGAATGAACACTGAAGCTTTCTTT. This codes for CASRPQGMNTEAFF.

This clone has only one observation. V gene TRBV10-2 combines with J gene TRBJ1-6; D gene uncertain. Trimming pared 4 bases from V and 6 bases from J, leaving 10 bases between. The CDR3 is 14 amino acids. Per germline, CDR1 WSHSY and CDR2 SAAADI. In DNA, the CDR3 is TGCGCCAGCAGTGCTACAGTTGGTAATTCACCCCTCCACTTT. Amino acid sequence: CASSATVGNSPLHF.

This clone was seen only once. The chain combines TRBV28 with TRBJ2-7; 7 bases are a match to TRBD1. Germline V gene sequence: CDR1 MDHEN, CDR2 SYDVKM. This CDR3 region has 13 residues. The junction had 7 bases not matched to a gene; V was cut back by 8 bases and J by 3 bases. The DNA for the CDR3 is TGTGCCAGCGGTAGAGGACAGGACTACGAGCAGTACTTC. It translates to CASGRGQDYEQYF.

This sequence joins TRBV27 and TRBJ2-7, with a tentative D call TRBD2 (6 bases). The CDR3 totals 13 residues. Germline V lookup: CDR1 MNHEY, CDR2 SMNVEV (reference sequence). V lost 2 bases and J lost 3, with 8 bases in between. The CDR3 nucleotides are TGTGCCAGCAGTTTAAGACTAGGCTACGAGCAGTACTTC. Its translation: CASSLRLGYEQYF.

This clone was seen a single time. The CDR3 sequence is CASSPVRGPGDTQYF. CDR3 in DNA: TGTGCCAGCAGCCCTGTCAGGGGGCCGGGAGATACGCAGTATTTT. V gene TRBV11-2 combines with J gene TRBJ2-3, with TRBD1 matching over 8 bases. There are 15 residues in the CDR3. Germline loops: CDR1 SGHAT, CDR2 FQNNGV. V shed 5 bases, J shed 5 bases, and the junction held 9 bases outside the gene matches.

The V call is TRBV24-1, the J call TRBJ2-4; 9 bases fit TRBD2. V trimming: 3 bases; J trimming: 8 bases; junction bases outside the gene matches: 13. Germline V gene lookup returns CDR1 KGHDR and CDR2 SFDVKD. The CDR3 totals 17 residues. CDR3 loop: CATSDVNRAGGPDIQYF. CDR3 DNA: TGTGCCACCAGTGATGTGAATCGGGCGGGAGGGCCGGACATTCAGTACTTC.

The rearrangement joins TRBV28 to TRBJ2-1; TRBD1 matches 11 bases. CDR1 and CDR2 (germline): MDHEN, SYDVKM. The length of the CDR3 is 15 residues. The V segment lost 5 bases and the J segment 9 bases; nucleotides outside the gene matches: 9. The CDR3 here is CASSVPGQGVGEQFF. CDR3 DNA sequence: TGTGCCAGCAGTGTCCCGGGACAGGGGGTTGGTGAGCAGTTCTTC.